The entry below describes one T cell receptor beta chain. Its cognate antigen is unknown. These data come from a study of PD-1 blockade in classical Hodgkin lymphoma. Whole-study results and caveats: Newly diagnosed patients were said to have less baseline TCR diversity than healthy donors did. Nivolumab initiation under 1 year post-ASCT meant exclusion. Complete responders started with a diversity level that resembled newly diagnosed patients at baseline.

Relapses following autologous stem cell transplantation were seen in all patients, with brentuximab vedotin exposure varying. Sequencing used immunoSEQ multiplex PCR; TCRdb keeps in-frame clones, though not all of them. The sample gives just over 50,000 clones, roughly 66% of which show up once; approximately 16% is in the top ten. The CDR3 has 15 residues. Trimming pared 4 bases from V and 1 base from J, leaving 13 bases between. The germline V gene has CDR1 SGDLS and CDR2 YYNGEE. The receptor was derived from a human donor with classical Hodgkin lymphoma. Sample: peripheral blood mononuclear cells (PBMCs), taken before the second cycle of nivolumab. This chain uses TRBV9 with TRBJ2-3; D remains ambiguous. The CDR3 loop is CASSPRPVGTDTQYF. Here the CDR3 DNA reads TGTGCCAGCAGCCCCCGGCCAGTCGGCACAGATACGCAGTATTTT.